This TCR beta chain was recorded in a study of brain T cells in children with intractable seizures. Study-wide results and limits: Pre-surgery blood may have been undersampled, hiding some clones.

The sequenced cases were selected for having the highest brain T cell transcript signatures. This CDR3 is 16 amino acids long. Trimming shortened V by 4 bases and J by 6 bases, and 18 bases separated the two germline ends. Germline loops: CDR1 LNHDA, CDR2 SQIVND (reference sequence). A word on this clone: Antigen unknown.

Profiling relied on immunoSEQ multiplex PCR, and the TCRdb table lists in-frame clones only, not all of them. Here the sample spans 110,000 or so clones, 85% to 95% being singletons. This TCR came from a boy under two years old with hemimegalencephaly and intractable seizures. The rearrangement links TRBV19 to TRBJ2-2, with D perhaps TRBD2 (6 bases). This specimen was peripheral blood, taken at surgery. Written as DNA, the CDR3 is TGTGCCAGTAGTACTATAGCGGCCCCCGGCGCCGGGGAGCTGTTTTTT. Its protein product is CASSTIAAPGAGELFF.